Shown below are 10 T cell receptor beta chains from a single sample sequenced in a study of tumor and adjacent non-tumor tissue in lung cancer. No cell sorting was done before RNA was extracted from the tissue. Distant lung tissue was collected more than 3 cm away from the tumor edge. Three rounds of nested PCR, following a modified ARM-PCR protocol, produced the TCRbeta library. TCRdb reanalysed the multiplex PCR reads using MiXCR and keeps one entry per CDR3 protein. The data show tens of thousands of distinct CDR3 sequences, 74% seen once. The sample comprised distant non-tumor lung tissue. The receptors come from a woman aged 55 to 70 with non-small cell lung cancer.

This clonotype is labeled medium-sized (0.01 to 0.1%). The rearrangement joins TRBV5-4 to TRBJ1-6; TRBD1 might be the D (5 bases). The germline V gene has CDR1 SGHNT and CDR2 YYREEE (reference sequence). This CDR3 spans 15 amino acids. The germline V and J ends were trimmed by 0 bases and 8 bases, with 12 bases remaining between them. The CDR3 DNA is TGTGCCAGCAGCTTGGATGACAGAGATCATTCACCCCTCCACTTT. Translation gives CASSLDDRDHSPLHF.

To note about this clonotype: A much bigger clone sits one base away, suggesting this may be a read error. The chain carries TRBV20-1 and TRBJ2-1; D might be TRBD2 (5 bases). There are 13 residues in the CDR3. V lost 3 bases and J lost 6, with 12 bases in between. Germline CDR1 and CDR2: DFQATT and SNEGSKA (reference sequence). CDR3 DNA: TGCAGTGCTAGTGTTAGAGGGCTCAATGAGCAGTTCTTC. This encodes CSASVRGLNEQFF.

On this clonotype itself: An end of the junction does not agree with germline; a read error may underlie this. In DNA form, the CDR3 reads TGTGCAAGCAGCTTTGACGGCCGAGATGCAACTAATGAAAAACTGTTTTTC. Translating gives CASSFDGRDATNEKLFF. The chain carries TRBV11-3 and TRBJ1-4; D unresolved. Germline CDR1 is SGHNT and CDR2 is YENEEA. The CDR3 loop spans 17 amino acids.

The chain recombines TRBV28 with TRBJ1-1; TRBD1 might be the D (6 bases). The CDR3 spans 15 residues. CDR1 MDHEN and CDR2 SYDVKM come from the germline V gene. The CDR3: CTGRPQGPTITEAFF. CDR3 DNA: TGTACCGGCAGACCACAGGGACCCACTATCACTGAAGCTTTCTTT.

V and J are TRBV11-3 and TRBJ2-1; TRBD2 matches at 8 bases. V was clipped by 0 bases and J by 3 bases; unmatched bases: 4. CDR1 and CDR2 (germline): SGHNT, YENEEA. The CDR3 spans 16 residues. CDR3 nucleotides: TGTGCCAGCAGCTTAGATCTGGGACTAGGCTACAATGAGCAGTTCTTC. It codes for CASSLDLGLGYNEQFF.

The rearrangement links TRBV11-2 to TRBJ2-3; no reliable D call. Germline lookup yields CDR1 SGHAT and CDR2 FQNNGV. Trimming removed 10 bases at V and 8 bases at J, with 13 bases between. The CDR3 has 11 amino acids. CDR3 sequence: CANSSTPTQYF. Written as DNA, the CDR3 is TGTGCCAACAGTTCTACACCTACGCAGTATTTT.

V gene TRBV6-1 combines with J gene TRBJ2-1; 7 bases are shared with TRBD2. In germline, CDR1 is MNHNS, CDR2 SASEGT. The CDR3 contains 15 residues. Trimming at V came to 8 bases and at J to 3 bases, leaving 10 bases not matched to a gene. The CDR3 sequence: CASFLVGGSYNEQFF. CDR3 DNA: TGTGCCAGCTTTTTAGTCGGGGGGAGCTACAATGAGCAGTTCTTC.

This clonotype was counted a single time. The final CDR3 position lacks the conserved phenylalanine or tryptophan, pointing to a likely read error. The chain is built from TRBV6-2 or TRBV6-3 and TRBJ1-1; D gene ambiguous. The CDR3 is 16 residues long. Trimming pared 2 bases from V and 5 bases from J, leaving 18 bases between. The germline V gene has CDR1 MNHEY and CDR2 SVGEGT. Here the CDR3 reads CASSYPGIGLVTEAFL. The CDR3 DNA follows: TGTGCCAGCAGTTACCCCGGGATAGGCTTAGTAACTGAAGCTTTCCTT.

This clonotype showed up just once. V usage is TRBV7-8 and J usage is TRBJ2-5; D uncertain. The CDR3 extends over 13 amino acids. Trimming pared 1 base from V and 3 bases from J, leaving 6 bases between. In germline, CDR1 is SGHVS, CDR2 FQNEAQ. The CDR3 sequence: CASSLGVEETQYF. Here the CDR3 DNA reads TGTGCCAGCAGCTTAGGTGTAGAAGAGACCCAGTACTTC.

This clonotype appeared once. Lacking the conserved final phenylalanine or tryptophan, this CDR3 likely reflects a read error. The chain joins TRBV11-3 to TRBJ1-6, with a tentative D call TRBD1 (6 bases). Germline values: CDR1 SGHNT, CDR2 YENEEA. The CDR3 runs to 15 residues. The CDR3 region is CASSFEDRYNSPLHI. As DNA, the CDR3 is TGTGCCAGTAGCTTCGAGGACAGATATAATTCACCCCTCCACATT.